These T cell receptor beta chains were read from a single sample in a study of cytomegalovirus exposure and HLA in healthy donors. Data came from immunoSEQ multiplex PCR; TCRdb stores just in-frame clones and leaves some out. The sample records about 140,000 clones, 55% to 80% being singletons. Material for sequencing was PBMCs. The receptors come from a woman in her forties in good health and CMV-seronegative. CDR3s include the opening cysteine and the closing phenylalanine or tryptophan. The D gene is left open where the match is weak. Clone size appears in some rows only: once, few, many, or a class for an expanded clone.

J	V	D	size	DNA	CDR3
TRBJ1-5	TRBV15	NA	NA	TGTGCCACCAGCAGAGACCCAGGGGGCAATCAGCCCCAGCATTTT	CATSRDPGGNQPQHF
TRBJ2-2	TRBV5-1	NA	NA	TGCGCCAGCAGCTTCCCGACAGATGGGGTCACCGGGGAGCTGTTTTTT	CASSFPTDGVTGELFF
TRBJ1-6	TRBV7-6	NA	NA	TGTGCCAGCAGCGCGACGGGGTATGGAGATGTCTCCTATAATTCACCCCTCCACTTT	CASSATGYGDVSYNSPLHF
TRBJ1-4	TRBV6-5	NA	few	TGTGCCAGCAGCCGGACAGCCTATAATGAAAAACTGTTTTTT	CASSRTAYNEKLFF
TRBJ1-2	TRBV28	NA	NA	TGTGCCAGCAGTTTTTTAATATGGGCGGAGGGAGTTTCTAATGGCTACACCTTC	CASSFLIWAEGVSNGYTF
TRBJ1-5	TRBV2	NA	few	TGTGCCAGCAGTCTGGGGTTGGACAGAAATCAGCCCCAGCATTTT	CASSLGLDRNQPQHF
TRBJ2-3	TRBV9	NA	NA	TGTGCCAGCAGCGTATTTGGGAGGTCAGATACGCAGTATTTT	CASSVFGRSDTQYF
TRBJ2-7	TRBV7-9	TRBD1	NA	TGTGCCAGCAGCTCCTCCGGGACAGGGGGCCTTGAGCAGTACTTC	CASSSSGTGGLEQYF
TRBJ1-1	TRBV6-5	NA	NA	TGTGCCAGCAGTCGAAGACAGACGATGAACACTGAAGCTTTCTTT	CASSRRQTMNTEAFF
TRBJ2-5	TRBV5-1	NA	NA	TGCGCCAGCAGCTGGCAGGGGAATCAGGAGACCCAGTACTTC	CASSWQGNQETQYF
TRBJ1-2	TRBV10-3	TRBD1	NA	TGTGCCATCCCCTCCGGGACAGAGAACTATGGCTACACCTTC	CAIPSGTENYGYTF
TRBJ1-5	TRBV19	NA	NA	TGTGCCAGTATCGGGCAGGGGAATCAGCCCCAGCATTTT	CASIGQGNQPQHF
TRBJ2-2	TRBV7-9	TRBD2	once	TGTGCCAGCAGCCCGGGACTAGCAGGGACCGGGGAGCTGTTTTTT	CASSPGLAGTGELFF
TRBJ1-1	TRBV11-1	TRBD1	NA	TGTGCCAGCAGCTTAGAAACAGGGGGCACTGAAGCTTTCTTT	CASSLETGGTEAFF
TRBJ1-2	TRBV5-1	NA	NA	TGCGCCAGCACGTTCGACGGGGGGCGAGGCTACACCTTC	CASTFDGGRGYTF
TRBJ1-5	TRBV6-1	NA	once	TGTGCCAGCAGTGAAGCAGGACAGCTATATAGCAATCAGCCCCAGCATTTT	CASSEAGQLYSNQPQHF
TRBJ2-2	TRBV7-2	TRBD2	NA	TGTGCCAGCAGCTCCCCTACGGGGGGAAACACCGGGGAGCTGTTTTTT	CASSSPTGGNTGELFF
TRBJ2-4	TRBV7-9	NA	NA	TGTGCCAGCAGCTTAAGGCCAGGTGGTTCGAAAAACATTCAGTACTTC	CASSLRPGGSKNIQYF
TRBJ2-5	TRBV19	NA	NA	TGTGCCAGTAGTATAGGCGGGGTTCGGTACTTC	CASSIGGVRYF
TRBJ1-3	TRBV9	NA	NA	TGTGCCAGCAGCGTAGACGACAGGCTAGGAAACACCATATATTTT	CASSVDDRLGNTIYF
TRBJ1-4	TRBV5-1	NA	few	TGCGCCAGCAGCCCCCTTGTGCAGGGAAGAGAAAAACTGTTTTTT	CASSPLVQGREKLFF
TRBJ1-2	TRBV28	NA	NA	TGTGCCAGCAGGGGGACAACTATCGGCTACACCTTC	CASRGTTIGYTF
TRBJ2-7	TRBV2	NA	NA	TGTGCCAGCAGTGAGGCCAGGGGTCCCTACGAGCAGTACTTC	CASSEARGPYEQYF
TRBJ1-2	TRBV9	TRBD1	NA	TGTGCCAGCAGTAATGGACAGGTCGGGGTCGGCTACACCTTC	CASSNGQVGVGYTF
TRBJ1-1	TRBV5-1	NA	NA	TGCGCCAGCAGTTATGACCCAGAGACACGGGGGGCTGGGAACACTGAAGCTTTCTTT	CASSYDPETRGAGNTEAFF
TRBJ2-5	TRBV6-5	TRBD1	NA	TGTGCCAGCAACGCCAGGACAGGGTCGAGTGAGACCCAGTACTTC	CASNARTGSSETQYF
TRBJ1-2	TRBV28	NA	NA	TGTGCCAGCAGTTTGGTTCTATATGGCTACACCTTC	CASSLVLYGYTF
TRBJ2-1	TRBV5-4	NA	NA	TGTGCCAGCAGCTTATCCTATGAGCAGTTCTTC	CASSLSYEQFF
TRBJ1-2	TRBV6-5	NA	NA	TGTGCCAGCAGGAAAGCTCCGAGGGACTATGGCTACACCTTC	CASRKAPRDYGYTF
TRBJ2-5	TRBV7-3	NA	NA	TGTGCCAGCAGCTTAAGGGGGACAAGGGAAGAGACCCAGTACTTC	CASSLRGTREETQYF
TRBJ1-6	TRBV27	NA	NA	TGTGCCAGCACCTCCCAGGGTGATAATTCACCCCTCCACTTT	CASTSQGDNSPLHF
TRBJ2-7	TRBV9	TRBD2	once	TGTGCCAGCAGCGCCCGGACTAGCGGGGGCCCCTACGAGCAGTACTTC	CASSARTSGGPYEQYF
TRBJ2-1	TRBV7-3	NA	NA	TGTGCCAGCAGCTCTTGGGGTGGGGCATCCGGGGGGCCCTACAATGAGCAGTTCTTC	CASSSWGGASGGPYNEQFF
TRBJ2-2	TRBV27	TRBD2	NA	TGTGCCAGCAGTTTAGATTGGGCGGGGGGGCAGGACGGGGAGCTGTTTTTT	CASSLDWAGGQDGELFF
TRBJ2-3	TRBV6-1	TRBD2	NA	TGTGCCAGCAGTGAGGGACTAGCGGGGGGCCGATACTACACAGATACGCAGTATTTT	CASSEGLAGGRYYTDTQYF
TRBJ1-6	TRBV5-5	NA	NA	TGTGCCAGCAGCTCCAGTAATTCACCCCTCCACTTT	CASSSSNSPLHF
TRBJ2-3	TRBV5-1	NA	NA	TGCGCCAGCAGCTTGGTGGTACACGGGAGCACAGATACGCAGTATTTT	CASSLVVHGSTDTQYF
TRBJ2-5	TRBV9	TRBD2	NA	TGTGCCAGCAGCCCGGGACTAGCGGGGACCGCCCGGGAGACCCAGTACTTC	CASSPGLAGTARETQYF
TRBJ2-1	TRBV15	NA	NA	TGTGCCACCAGCCTCCCCGACGGTACAGGAGAATACAATGAGCAGTTCTTC	CATSLPDGTGEYNEQFF
TRBJ1-2	TRBV28	TRBD1	few	TGTGCCAGCAGTCCGATGGACAGGGATTATGGCTACACCTTC	CASSPMDRDYGYTF
TRBJ2-7	TRBV7-2	NA	NA	TGTGCCAGCAGCTCGACTAGTGGCTACGAGCAGTACTTC	CASSSTSGYEQYF
TRBJ2-7	TRBV10-3	NA	NA	TGTGCCATCAGTGAGTCCCGGGACTCCTACGAGCAGTACTTC	CAISESRDSYEQYF
TRBJ1-2	TRBV9	TRBD1	few	TGTGCCAGCAGTGGGACAGGGTACTATGGCTACACCTTC	CASSGTGYYGYTF
TRBJ1-4	TRBV14	TRBD1	few	TGTGCCAGCAGCCTCACGATCGGGACAGAAGTTGAAAAACTGTTTTTT	CASSLTIGTEVEKLFF
TRBJ1-6	TRBV2	TRBD1	few	TGTGCCAGCGAACAGGGGAAATATAATTCACCCCTCCACTTT	CASEQGKYNSPLHF
TRBJ1-5	TRBV28	NA	NA	TGTGCCAGCAGTTTACAACAGGGACAGCCCCAGCATTTT	CASSLQQGQPQHF
TRBJ2-5	TRBV5-1	NA	NA	TGCGCCAGCAGCCTGTTCACGGGTGGCGGGGAGACCCAGTACTTC	CASSLFTGGGETQYF
TRBJ1-3	TRBV28	TRBD1	NA	TGTGCCAGCAGTTTATTGGACAGGGCTGGAAACACCATATATTTT	CASSLLDRAGNTIYF
TRBJ2-3	TRBV19	NA	NA	TGTGCCAGTTTCAGGGCGGATACGCAGTATTTT	CASFRADTQYF
TRBJ2-2	TRBV2	NA	NA	TGTGCCAGCAGTGTAGTTGGGGGCAACACCGGGGAGCTGTTTTTT	CASSVVGGNTGELFF
TRBJ1-2	TRBV4-2	NA	NA	TGTGCCAGCAGCCAAGACGCCGCAGGCTATGGCTACACCTTC	CASSQDAAGYGYTF
TRBJ2-3	TRBV5-6	TRBD2	few	TGTGCCAGCAGTCAACTAGCGGGGGGCACAGATACGCAGTATTTT	CASSQLAGGTDTQYF
TRBJ1-2	TRBV2	NA	NA	TGTGCCAGCAGTGAATCCCCAGGGGTAGGGTATGGCTACACCTTC	CASSESPGVGYGYTF
TRBJ1-1	TRBV5-8	NA	NA	TGTGCCAGCAGCTTGGGGGCAGGGGATTTTTCAATGAACACTGAAGCTTTCTTT	CASSLGAGDFSMNTEAFF
TRBJ2-2	TRBV9	NA	NA	TGTGCCAGCAGCGTAGGCGGGGACACCGGGGAGCTGTTTTTT	CASSVGGDTGELFF
TRBJ1-6	TRBV15	NA	NA	TGTGCCACCAGCAGAGATCTTGGGCCTAATTCACCCCTCCACTTT	CATSRDLGPNSPLHF
TRBJ1-2	TRBV11-2	NA	NA	TGTGCCAGCAGCTTAGGGCAGGGAAACTATGGCTACACCTTC	CASSLGQGNYGYTF
TRBJ2-3	TRBV4-3	TRBD2	NA	TGCGCCAGCAGCCAAGATAGCCCGCGGGGGTCCACAGATACGCAGTATTTT	CASSQDSPRGSTDTQYF